These 21 T cell receptor beta chains came from one sample sequenced in a study of T cells in Graves' hyperthyroidism and ophthalmopathy. TCR beta CDR3 regions were amplified from RNA transcripts. TCR CDR3 regions were first amplified by RT-PCR with HTBI primers. TCRdb used MiXCR to reprocess the multiplex PCR reads, holding one entry per CDR3 protein. The sample records approximately 600,000 distinct CDR3 sequences, approximately 14% being singletons. The sample consisted of blood. These receptors came from a woman in her 30s with Graves' hyperthyroidism that later progressed to Graves' ophthalmopathy.

The sample holds many counts of this clonotype. J is TRBJ2-3 and V is TRBV7-2; the D gene is possibly TRBD2 (5 bases). CDR3 length equals 14 residues. Trimming left V 4 bases short and J 4 bases short, with 12 bases between. Germline V lookup: CDR1 SGHTA, CDR2 FQGNSA. The CDR3 DNA is TGTGCCAGCAGCTCCCAGAGGGCCCCAGATACGCAGTATTTT. Amino acids: CASSSQRAPDTQYF.

This clonotype was seen ten or more times. The rearrangement uses TRBV6-1 and TRBJ1-5, with unresolved D. There are 14 residues in the CDR3. Trimming removed 8 bases from V and 4 bases from J, with 15 bases in between. Germline values: CDR1 MNHNS, CDR2 SASEGT. The chain's CDR3 is CASLSNGGNQPQHF. CDR3 DNA: TGTGCCAGCCTATCGAATGGTGGGAATCAGCCCCAGCATTTT.

This clonotype has a count of ten or more. The CDR3 nucleotides are TGTGCCAGCAGCTTAATCGGGGCCGGGACAGGGGAATACGAGCAGTACTTC. Its translation is CASSLIGAGTGEYEQYF. The chain joins TRBV11-2 to TRBJ2-7; 10 positions agree with TRBD1. The CDR3 extends over 17 amino acids. After removal of 2 bases from V and 4 bases from J, the junction contained 11 bases not matched to a gene. Germline assignment: CDR1 SGHAT and CDR2 FQNNGV. The variable domain in full, completed from reference TRBV11-2 and TRBJ2-7, reads EAGVAQSPRYKIIEKRQSVAFWCNPISGHATLYWYQQILGQGPKLLIQFQNNGVVDDSQLPKDRFSAERLKGVDSTLKIQPAKLEDSAVYLCASSLIGAGTGEYEQYFGPGTRLTVT.

This clonotype appeared many times. This chain connects TRBV28 to TRBJ1-5; D not certain. The CDR3 runs to 12 residues. CDR1 is MDHEN, CDR2 SYDVKM, per germline. The germline V and J ends were trimmed by 9 bases and 4 bases, with 10 bases remaining between them. The CDR3, as DNA: TGTGCCAGTGCCGTGGGAAATCAGCCCCAGCATTTT. Translation: CASAVGNQPQHF.

Ten or more counts support this clonotype. This chain uses TRBV19 with TRBJ1-6; 10 bases are shared with TRBD1. The trim removed 0 bases at V and 9 bases at J, leaving 8 bases unmatched. The CDR3 spans 17 residues. The V gene's germline CDR1 is LNHDA and CDR2 SQIVND (reference sequence). The CDR3 DNA reads TGTGCCAGTAGTATAGATGGGGACAGGGGTGTTGTTTCACCCCTCCACTTT. Encoded protein: CASSIDGDRGVVSPLHF.

This clonotype was observed at least ten times. This chain joins TRBV7-2 and TRBJ2-5; tentative D call: TRBD2 (5 bases). The germline V and J ends were trimmed by 1 base and 3 bases, with 9 bases remaining between them. Germline CDR1 reads SGHTA; CDR2 reads FQGNSA. The CDR3 covers 14 residues. The DNA of the CDR3 is TGTGCCAGCAGCTTAGAACCGCGGGAAGAGACCCAGTACTTC. This encodes CASSLEPREETQYF.

This clonotype was observed at least ten times. This CDR3 reads CASSSNPTGVAGQPQHF. The DNA of the CDR3 is TGTGCCAGCAGTTCCAACCCGACAGGGGTCGCAGGCCAGCCCCAGCATTTT. The J gene is TRBJ1-5, the V gene TRBV6-1, with 8 bases matching TRBD1. The CDR3 extends over 17 amino acids. Losses at the gene ends were 5 bases for V and 7 bases for J; bases not matched to a gene: 16. CDR1 MNHNS and CDR2 SASEGT come from the germline V gene.

The table lists this clonotype with many counts. CDR3 sequence reads: CASSFPPPKDRALVDEQYF. In DNA form, the CDR3 reads TGTGCCAGCAGTTTTCCGCCCCCAAAGGACAGGGCACTCGTGGACGAGCAGTACTTC. V is TRBV28 and J is TRBJ2-7; TRBD1 matches 8 bases. The length of the CDR3 is 19 residues. The ends lost 3 bases at V and 5 bases at J; junction bases unmatched: 21. The germline gives CDR1 MDHEN, CDR2 SYDVKM.

This clonotype was counted at least ten times. The gene calls are TRBV7-9 and TRBJ2-7; a weak D match, TRBD2 (6 bases). V was clipped by 5 bases and J by 0 bases, with 8 bases between them. Looked up from germline, CDR1 is SEHNR and CDR2 is FQNEAQ (reference sequence). CDR3 size: 13 residues. The DNA for the CDR3 is TGTGCCAGCAGCGGGACTCCCTCCTACGAGCAGTACTTC. Its protein is CASSGTPSYEQYF.

This clonotype was observed at least ten times. This chain links TRBV24-1 with TRBJ2-2; D is unresolved. Germline V gene data show CDR1 as KGHDR and CDR2 as SFDVKD. V shed 2 bases and J shed 9 bases, with 6 bases lying between them. The CDR3 runs 12 residues. CDR3 amino acids: CATSDSSRELFF. The CDR3 bases are TGTGCCACCAGTGATTCCAGCAGGGAGCTGTTTTTT.

This clonotype was found a few times. CDR3 sequence (DNA): TGCGCCAGCAGCCAAGTCGAGGGAAACGCCTACGAGCAGTACTTC. Translated: CASSQVEGNAYEQYF. The V and J genes are TRBV4-1 and TRBJ2-7; possibly TRBD2 for D (5 bases). Germline values: CDR1 MGHRA, CDR2 YSYEKL. The V and J ends lost 1 base and 2 bases respectively, with 12 bases between them. The CDR3 has 15 residues.

This clonotype has ten or more counts. The chain employs TRBV29-1 and TRBJ1-4; TRBD1 matches 8 bases. Losses at the gene ends were 6 bases for V and 7 bases for J; bases not matched to a gene: 16. This CDR3 spans 16 amino acids. CDR1 SQVTM and CDR2 ANQGSEA come from the germline V gene. CDR3 region: CSVSSSSGQALEKLFF. In nucleotides, the CDR3 is TGCAGCGTCAGCAGCTCCTCGGGACAGGCGCTTGAAAAACTGTTTTTT.

The chain joins TRBV7-3 to TRBJ2-2; either TRBD1 or TRBD2 may supply D (5 bases each). Germline V gives CDR1 SGHTA, CDR2 FQGTGA. CDR3 length: 15 amino acids. Trimming took 2 bases from V and 4 from J, leaving 11 bases between them. The CDR3 reads CASSLYGTLTGELFF. CDR3 coding DNA: TGTGCCAGCAGCTTATATGGGACCCTCACCGGGGAGCTGTTTTTT.

This clonotype was observed many times. The J gene is TRBJ1-5, the V gene TRBV18, with 7 bases aligning to TRBD1. Germline-derived CDR1 and CDR2 are KGHSH and LQKENI. This CDR3 contains 15 residues. Trimming took 0 bases from V and 8 from J; bases not matched to a gene: 7. The CDR3 loop reads CASSPPNRGMKPQHF. CDR3 in DNA: TGTGCCAGCTCACCACCGAACAGGGGTATGAAGCCCCAGCATTTT.

This clonotype was found many times. V and J are TRBV19 and TRBJ1-4; no clear D gene. CDR3 length equals 14 residues. CDR1 LNHDA and CDR2 SQIVND come from the germline V gene (reference sequence). V lost 8 bases and J 0 bases, leaving 10 bases between the germline ends. Written as DNA, the CDR3 is TGTGCCAGTCGTCGGCCTGCAACTAATGAAAAACTGTTTTTT. Residues: CASRRPATNEKLFF.

The chain is built from TRBV5-5 and TRBJ1-3; a weak D match, TRBD1 (5 bases). Germline-derived CDR1 and CDR2 are SGHKS and YYEKEE (reference sequence). There are 17 residues in the CDR3. With 0 bases removed from V and 2 bases from J, the gap between germline ends came to 15 bases. The CDR3 reads CASSLAPYQGTGNTIYF. DNA for the CDR3: TGTGCCAGCAGCTTGGCCCCTTATCAGGGAACTGGAAACACCATATATTTT.

In its sample, this clonotype was seen a few times. This chain links TRBV20-1 with TRBJ1-2, with a possible D match to TRBD1 (6 bases). This CDR3 spans 14 amino acids. The V end was cut by 4 bases, the J end by 2 bases, with 14 bases between. CDR1 is DFQATT, CDR2 SNEGSKA, per germline (reference sequence). The CDR3 sequence: CSANRGMENYGYTF. In DNA form, the CDR3 reads TGCAGTGCTAATAGGGGGATGGAGAACTATGGCTACACCTTC.

This clonotype was found many times. V usage is TRBV6-2 or TRBV6-3 and J usage is TRBJ1-1; D unresolved. Trimming stripped 2 bases from V and 10 bases from J, with 17 bases between. Germline CDR1 and CDR2: MNHEY and SVGEGT. The CDR3 is made up of 14 amino acids. This chain's CDR3 is CASSYGEGVELAFF. The DNA for the CDR3 is TGTGCCAGCAGTTACGGCGAAGGAGTGGAGTTAGCTTTCTTT.

This clonotype was counted at least ten times. J is TRBJ2-7 and V is TRBV28, with 8 bases matching TRBD2. The germline V gene encodes CDR1 MDHEN and CDR2 SYDVKM. Trimming cost V 6 bases and J 5 bases; bases outside gene matches: 12. The CDR3 runs to 15 residues. CDR3 nucleotide sequence: TGTGCCAGCAGCCCCGCGCAGCGGGAGAGTGACGAGCAGTACTTC. Its protein is CASSPAQRESDEQYF.

This clonotype was observed at least ten times. The chain uses TRBV20-1 and TRBJ2-7; no definite D call. Germline V gives CDR1 DFQATT, CDR2 SNEGSKA (reference sequence). Trimming cost V 3 bases and J 6 bases, with 12 bases left between them. The CDR3 has 12 amino acids. The CDR3 nucleotides are TGCAGTGCTAGTGCCCTACAAGGCGAGCAGTACTTC. Its protein is CSASALQGEQYF.

The table lists this clonotype with many counts. The chain employs TRBV27 and TRBJ2-3, with a possible D match to TRBD2 (6 bases). The V end was cut by 9 bases, the J end by 4 bases, with 11 bases between. This CDR3 is 12 amino acids long. Germline loops: CDR1 MNHEY, CDR2 SMNVEV (reference sequence). The CDR3 DNA follows: TGTGCCAGTGGGCCGGGGGCAGATACGCAGTATTTT. Its protein is CASGPGADTQYF.